The clone carrying this T cell receptor beta chain was seen only a few times. Its antigen is not identified. This entry is derived from a study of cytomegalovirus exposure and HLA in healthy donors. Findings of the study overall: Immune exposure information comprised only CMV serostatus. TCR sequences were mostly rare, though some public TCRs occurred in many donors.

Nominally healthy donors provided the samples, though records likely missed some immune exposures. Vbeta (60) and Jbeta (13) primers were used in the PCR. The protocol was immunoSEQ multiplex PCR, while the TCRdb copy is restricted to in-frame clones and leaves out a portion. Here the sample spans around 150,000 clones, around 77% being singletons. This CDR3 has 14 residues. V lost 2 bases, J lost 4 bases, and 13 bases lay in between. CDR1 is SGHRS and CDR2 is YFSETQ in the germline V gene. The chain couples TRBV5-1 to TRBJ2-7, with D perhaps TRBD2 (6 bases). Sequences were obtained from PBMCs. The receptor was derived from a woman between 50 and 59 years old in good health and CMV-seronegative. This CDR3 reads CASSFEGRLYEQYF. The CDR3 nucleotides read TGCGCCAGCAGCTTCGAGGGGAGGCTATACGAGCAGTACTTC.